These 21 T cell receptor beta chains came from one sample sequenced in a study of PD-L1 blockade in urothelial cancer. The data were produced by immunoSEQ multiplex PCR, yet TCRdb's version contains in-frame clones alone and is incomplete. The sample carries 35,000 to 40,000 clones, 80% to 95% recorded once. Sequenced material: PBMCs, taken around atezolizumab (anti-PD-L1) treatment. The receptor set was obtained from a man between 65 and 85 years old with urothelial cancer.

The chain is built from TRBV7-2 and TRBJ2-7, with D possibly being TRBD1 (5 bases). CDR1 is SGHTA and CDR2 is FQGNSA in the germline V gene. CDR3 size: 12 residues. V lost 4 bases and J 4 bases, leaving 8 bases between the germline ends. The CDR3 coding sequence is TGTGCCAGCAGCTCAACAGGTTACGAGCAGTACTTC. Amino acid sequence: CASSSTGYEQYF.

The chain uses TRBV10-3 and TRBJ1-1; possibly TRBD1 for D (6 bases). The germline V and J ends were trimmed by 7 bases and 0 bases, with 9 bases remaining between them. This CDR3 is built from 13 residues. CDR1 is ENHRY, CDR2 SYGVKD, per germline. The chain's CDR3 is CAIIRDMNTEAFF. In DNA form, the CDR3 reads TGTGCCATCATCCGGGACATGAACACTGAAGCTTTCTTT.

This clone was seen a few times. J is TRBJ1-4 and V is TRBV19; TRBD1 matches 10 bases. Germline V lookup: CDR1 LNHDA, CDR2 SQIVND (reference sequence). Trimming took 5 bases from V and 13 from J; bases not matched to a gene: 10. The CDR3 is 14 amino acids. CDR3: CASSGTGEVNRLFF. DNA of the CDR3: TGTGCCAGTAGTGGGACAGGGGAGGTGAACAGACTGTTTTTT.

The gene calls are TRBV9 and TRBJ1-1, with 7 bases matching TRBD1. From germline, CDR1 is SGDLS and CDR2 YYNGEE. This CDR3 contains 16 residues. The V and J ends lost 0 bases and 3 bases, in that order; junction bases with no gene match: 8. CDR3 protein: CASSVGGGQVDTEAFF. The CDR3 DNA reads as TGTGCCAGCAGCGTAGGGGGTGGACAGGTTGACACTGAAGCTTTCTTT.

The gene calls are TRBV5-4 and TRBJ1-1, with D hard to call. CDR1 is SGHNT, CDR2 YYREEE, per germline (reference sequence). CDR3 size: 15 residues. Trimming stripped 3 bases from V and 0 bases from J, with 12 bases between. DNA of the CDR3: TGTGCCAGCAGCTCCAACTCGGGGATGAACACTGAAGCTTTCTTT. As protein: CASSSNSGMNTEAFF.

The rearrangement uses TRBV28 and TRBJ2-1, with TRBD1 matching 8 bases. The CDR3 consists of 15 residues. The trim removed 5 bases at V and 8 bases at J, leaving 11 bases unmatched. From germline, CDR1 is MDHEN and CDR2 SYDVKM. CDR3 sequence (DNA): TGTGCCAGCAGTCCCCAAGGGACAGGAGGCTATGAGCAGTTCTTC. Translation: CASSPQGTGGYEQFF.

This clone turned up a few times. This chain uses TRBV25-1 with TRBJ2-5; TRBD1 agrees at 9 bases. The V segment lost 8 bases and the J segment 5 bases; nucleotides outside the gene matches: 9. This CDR3 is built from 14 residues. Germline CDR1 and CDR2: MGHDK and SYGVNS. Here the CDR3 reads CASSSGQGFETQYF. In DNA form, the CDR3 reads TGTGCCAGCTCATCGGGACAGGGTTTTGAGACCCAGTACTTC.

The CDR3 sequence: CASNSAGGRTGELFF. The CDR3 nucleotides read TGCGCCAGCAACTCGGCAGGGGGCCGCACCGGGGAGCTGTTTTTT. The chain recombines TRBV4-1 with TRBJ2-2, with 8 bases matching TRBD1. Per germline, CDR1 MGHRA and CDR2 YSYEKL. Losses at the gene ends were 7 bases for V and 4 bases for J; bases not matched to a gene: 8. This CDR3 contains 15 residues.

The chain combines TRBV5-4 with TRBJ2-1; 15 nucleotides line up with TRBD2. Germline trimming cut 0 bases from V and 9 bases from J; bases unmatched to any gene: 7. The CDR3 has 17 residues. In germline, CDR1 is SGHNT, CDR2 YYREEE (reference sequence). The CDR3 nucleotides are TGTGCCAGCAGCTTGGGGGCTCCGGGACTAGCGGGAGGTGAGCAGTTCTTC. Encoded protein: CASSLGAPGLAGGEQFF.

The genes are TRBV25-1 and TRBJ1-1, with TRBD1 matching over 7 bases. CDR3 length: 13 amino acids. Per germline, CDR1 MGHDK and CDR2 SYGVNS. Unmatched junction bases numbered 5, after V lost 5 bases and J lost 5 bases. As DNA, the CDR3 is TGTGCCAGCAGTAAGGGGGCTGGGACTGAAGCTTTCTTT. As protein: CASSKGAGTEAFF.

The rearrangement uses TRBV29-1 and TRBJ1-4; D gene ambiguous. This CDR3 region has 14 residues. With 5 bases removed from V and 8 bases from J, the gap between germline ends came to 18 bases. Per germline, CDR1 SQVTM and CDR2 ANQGSEA. DNA for the CDR3: TGCAGCGTTTTTCGGCGGGTGGCTGGGGAAAAACTGTTTTTT. This encodes CSVFRRVAGEKLFF.

CDR3 nucleotide sequence: TGTGCCAGCAGTTTCCTGGGGCGGTCCCTCGCGGCGGTTTCCGGGGAGCTGTTTTTT. Its translation is CASSFLGRSLAAVSGELFF. The rearrangement joins TRBV27 to TRBJ2-2, with D possibly TRBD1 on 5 matching bases. The CDR3 spans 19 residues. V lost 3 bases and J lost 6, with 26 bases in between. Looked up from germline, CDR1 is MNHEY and CDR2 is SMNVEV (reference sequence).

The chain employs TRBV6-5 and TRBJ1-3; D is possibly TRBD1 (5 bases). Germline lookup yields CDR1 MNHEY and CDR2 SVGAGI. The CDR3 spans 14 residues. The V gene lost 6 bases and the J gene lost 2 bases, with 11 bases spanning the gap. DNA for the CDR3: TGTGCCAGCAGACTAGCAGGGCCTGGAAACACCATATATTTT. Translating gives CASRLAGPGNTIYF.

The CDR3 DNA reads as TGTGCCAGCTTCTGCCAGGGGGCGCGGAATGAAGCTTTCTTT. It codes for CASFCQGARNEAFF. The chain employs TRBV21-1 and TRBJ1-1; TRBD1 was called by the table and not checked on the DNA. TRBV21-1 is assigned pseudogene status. The CDR3 sequence is 14 residues long.

The chain carries TRBV2 and TRBJ2-2; 9 bases are a match to TRBD2. V gave up 7 bases and J gave up 6 bases; unmatched junction bases: 6. The germline CDR1 and CDR2 sequences are SNHLY and FYNNEI. This CDR3 spans 14 amino acids. Here the CDR3 reads CASKLGGRAGELFF. CDR3 DNA: TGTGCCAGCAAACTGGGCGGGAGGGCCGGGGAGCTGTTTTTT.

The J gene is TRBJ2-3, the V gene TRBV5-4; a weak D match, TRBD1 (6 bases). Per the germline V gene, CDR1 is SGHNT and CDR2 is YYREEE (reference sequence). V gave up 3 bases and J gave up 0 bases, with 14 bases separating them. The CDR3 runs 16 residues. The CDR3 nucleotides read TGTGCCAGCAGCTCAGGGGTTCAAGCTAGCACAGATACGCAGTATTTT. It specifies CASSSGVQASTDTQYF.

The genes are TRBV11-2 and TRBJ2-1; TRBD2 matches 9 bases. Germline loops: CDR1 SGHAT, CDR2 FQNNGV. This CDR3 is built from 14 residues. V lost 5 bases and J lost 9; bases outside the gene matches: 8. CDR3: CASSPTAGGSEQFF. The CDR3 DNA reads as TGTGCCAGCAGCCCCACAGCGGGAGGTAGTGAGCAGTTCTTC.

The chain combines TRBV28 with TRBJ2-3; 13 bases match TRBD2. Germline CDR1 is MDHEN and CDR2 is SYDVKM. Trimming cost V 5 bases and J 0 bases; bases outside gene matches: 8. There are 18 residues in the CDR3. CDR3 DNA: TGTGCCAGCAGTAAACTAGCGGGAGGGACATCTAGCACAGATACGCAGTATTTT. This sequence encodes CASSKLAGGTSSTDTQYF.

Only one count was recorded for this clone. V usage is TRBV9 and J usage is TRBJ2-1; 7 bases map to TRBD1. The J segment lost 9 bases and the V segment lost 4 bases, leaving 1 base of the junction unmatched. This CDR3 is built from 11 residues. Germline CDR1 and CDR2: SGDLS and YYNGEE. This CDR3 is CASSPGGEQFF. CDR3 DNA: TGTGCCAGCAGCCCAGGGGGTGAGCAGTTCTTC.

The chain recombines TRBV11-1 with TRBJ2-1; TRBD1 matches 9 bases. The CDR3 contains 19 residues. Germline V gives CDR1 SGHAT, CDR2 FQDESV (reference sequence). The V segment lost 1 base and the J segment 6 bases; nucleotides outside the gene matches: 16. The CDR3 DNA follows: TGTGCCAGCAGCTTAGTAGGGACAGGGATGGGCGGGTTAAGCAATGAGCAGTTCTTC. Protein product: CASSLVGTGMGGLSNEQFF.

The rearrangement uses TRBV27 and TRBJ2-3; TRBD2 matches at 13 bases. The V gene's germline CDR1 is MNHEY and CDR2 SMNVEV (reference sequence). The CDR3 is 14 residues long. The trim removed 5 bases at V and 8 bases at J, leaving 4 bases unmatched. The CDR3 bases are TGTGCCAGCAGTCCAGGACTAGCGGGAGTTACGCAGTATTTT. It codes for CASSPGLAGVTQYF.